This TCR beta chain comes out of a study of blood T cells in healthy people across ages. Study details: Per two T cells, about one barcoded beta molecule was captured through template switching.

As for this clonotype: Its specificity is unknown. This CDR3 fails to terminate in the conserved phenylalanine or tryptophan, so it likely reflects a read error.

V was clipped by 4 bases and J by 4 bases, with 19 bases between them. CDR1 and CDR2 (germline): LGHDT, YNNKEL (reference sequence). The CDR3 extends over 16 amino acids. Primers used in a second PCR of roughly 6 to 12 cycles were a sample-barcoded 5' primer and a J-beta primer mix. All samples gave at least 3 million CDR3-containing paired-end reads. TCRdb re-called the 5' RACE reads with MiXCR, one entry per CDR3 protein. This table has roughly 1.9 million distinct CDR3 sequences, about 39% appearing once. General study findings and limits: PBMC samples, being unsorted, prevented any conclusive comparison of naive and antigen-experienced cells.

Sequencing was done on a sample of blood. The receptor's source is a human donor in good health. The chain uses TRBV3-1 and TRBJ1-2; possibly TRBD1 for D (5 bases). CDR3 in DNA: TGTGCCAGCAGCCCCGGGACGGTTTTTACCGGCTATGGCTACACCTGC. Amino acids: CASSPGTVFTGYGYTC.